This TCR beta chain was sequenced in a study of blood T cell repertoires in COVID-19 (dated by TCRdb to between 2020 and 2021). With regard to the full study: The collaborator samples originated in the United States, Italy and Spain and spanned the acute and convalescent phases of COVID-19. Samples were obtained from the ongoing ImmuneRACE study (first 160 participants) and from 1,254 subjects provided by 6 global collaborators. The repertoires were released in a freely available public database meant as a resource for research on the immune response to SARS-CoV-2. The prospective study material was composed of cDNA or gDNA derived from T cells, B-cell-depleted T cells, or PBMCs. HLA class I and class II types, where available, came from metadata supplied by the sample provider rather than from assay-based typing. Sample metadata almost always included a de-identified subject ID, COVID-19 status, age in years and sex. Subjects who had been exposed to COVID-19, were actively infected with it, or had recovered from it provided the deeply sampled blood TCRbeta repertoires that made up the dataset. Findings and caveats that apply to the study as a whole: The amount of clinical and demographic metadata varied by source and participant and was provided uncurated.

TCRbeta CDR3 regions were amplified from genomic DNA using the immunoSEQ Assay, a bias-controlled multiplex PCR. The paper's data handling went like this. Nucleated cell counts per sample were estimated from amplification of reference gene primers within the assay. To quantify the absolute abundance of each unique TCRbeta CDR3 rearrangement, sequence reads were collapsed and filtered. Productive Simpson clonality was computed per sample as the square root of Simpson's diversity index over productive rearrangements. Not all clones reach the TCRdb copy of this immuneACCESS table, which keeps in-frame sequences only. Checked studies attribute under half of the gap to unresolved V genes and leave the rest unexplained. For V, J and clone size, that table is used; D and trimming come from the DNA. This sample gives approximately 280,000 clones in total; roughly 89% of them show up just once. The top ten clones comprise roughly 4.8% of the sample.

Whole blood was collected in K2EDTA tubes by collaborating institutions according to the institutions' own protocols. For TCRbeta analysis, collaborators shipped samples in one of three forms: frozen whole blood, isolated PBMCs, or DNA extracted from either of those sample types. The germline V gene specifies SGHDN as CDR1 and FVKESK as CDR2. The germline V and J ends show losses of 3 bases and 5 bases respectively, and no gene match explains 4 bases of the junction. Inclusive of the bounding cysteine and phenylalanine, the CDR3 is 14 residues long. The entry retains the CDR3 DNA only, 42 bases that are in frame from base 1. As regards this clone: No cognate antigen has been identified for it. The sample holds no much larger clone one base away, and base qualities are not on file.

This receptor was identified in a man aged 35-49 years with acute or convalescent COVID-19. The sequence links TRBV14 to TRBJ2-4, and 7 junction bases match TRBD1. Material for sequencing was peripheral blood. The nucleotide sequence reads as follows: TGTGCCAGCAGCCAGACAGGGATCCAAAACATTCAGTACTTC. It codes for CASSQTGIQNIQYF.